This T cell receptor beta chain comes out of a study of control samples from healthy donors and cancer patients. Trimming removed 3 bases from V and 2 bases from J, with 11 bases in between. Looked up from germline, CDR1 is MNHEY and CDR2 is SMNVEV (reference sequence). This CDR3 has 15 residues. Here immunoSEQ multiplex PCR was the method, and the copy in TCRdb shows in-frame clones only, minus some. The sample consists of roughly 120,000 clones, 75% to 90% of them appearing once. Sequencing was carried out using PBMCs. The V call is TRBV27, the J call TRBJ1-5; a possible D gene is TRBD1 (5 bases). This TCR was recovered from a woman aged 50 to 65 with colorectal cancer. CDR3 nucleotides: TGTGCCAGCAGTTTTCCCAGGGAGGGCAATCAGCCCCAGCATTTT. It is translated as CASSFPREGNQPQHF.